In this sample, the clone carrying this T cell receptor beta chain is medium-sized. Its antigen is not known. Trimming took 5 bases from V and 7 from J, leaving 12 bases between them. Germline CDR1 is SGHKS and CDR2 is YYEKEE (reference sequence). This CDR3 has 12 amino acids. Here immunoSEQ multiplex PCR was the method, and the copy in TCRdb shows in-frame clones only, minus some. The data show some 30,000 clones, with about 80% seen just once and around 10% held by the top ten. This sample was taken from a study of OX40 agonist ivuxolimab in advanced cancers. Study-level background: Ivuxolimab, which is an agonistic anti-OX40 (CD134) antibody, was administered to the patients.

Notes on the study in general: Some patients without response likewise showed low normalized clonal expansion. Partly responding patients at 0.1-3.0 mg/kg showed some of the smallest clonal expansion.

The chain links TRBV5-5 to TRBJ1-1; D ambiguous. This sample comprised CD4+ or CD8+ T cells sorted from blood, obtained in a trial of the OX40 agonist ivuxolimab. This clonotype was obtained from an adult with an advanced solid tumor such as melanoma, head and neck, liver or kidney cancer. The CDR3 spells CASRLSADEAFF. The DNA of the CDR3 is TGTGCCAGCAGACTTTCAGCCGATGAAGCTTTCTTT.